Each of the 7 T cell receptor beta chains below was sequenced from the same sample in a study of blood T cells in healthy people across ages. The second PCR ran about 6 to 11 cycles with a sample-barcoded 5' primer and J-beta primers. MiXCR, run by TCRdb on the 5' RACE reads, gives a single entry per CDR3 protein. Among 1,500,000 or so distinct CDR3 sequences, roughly 64% were seen once, and the ten largest hold roughly 7%. The material sequenced was blood. The receptors derive from a man between 18 and 29 years old in good health.

This clonotype is a singleton in its sample. A much larger clone differs from this one at a single base, so this may be a read error. This rearrangement joins TRBV20-1 to TRBJ2-4; D may be TRBD1 or TRBD2 (6 bases each). The tail of the sequence fits TRBJ2-7 better, so the J call may be wrong. The CDR3 is 14 amino acids. From germline, CDR1 is DFQATT and CDR2 SNEGSKA (reference sequence). The CDR3 spells CSAGPPEGGYEQYF. The CDR3 DNA is TGCAGTGCTGGACCTCCGGAAGGGGGGTACGAGCAGTACTTC.

A few counts support this clonotype. The gene calls are TRBV27 and TRBJ1-4, with a possible D match to TRBD1 (5 bases). CDR3 length: 16 amino acids. V shed 4 bases and J shed 8 bases, with 20 bases lying between them. CDR1 is MNHEY, CDR2 SMNVEV, per germline (reference sequence). As DNA, the CDR3 is TGTGCCAGCAGTTCCTTGGATCCTACTGGGGGGGAAAAACTGTTTTTT. The encoded protein is CASSSLDPTGGEKLFF.

The chain links TRBV5-1 to TRBJ2-3; perhaps TRBD2 as D (5 bases). Germline V CDR1 and CDR2: SGHRS, YFSETQ. The V gene lost 0 bases and the J gene lost 5 bases, with 19 bases spanning the gap. CDR3 size: 17 residues. CDR3 in amino acids: CASSLGLGMERRDTQYF. Written as DNA, the CDR3 is TGCGCCAGCAGCTTGGGTTTGGGGATGGAGCGGCGAGATACGCAGTATTTT. The full variable domain, rest sourced from reference TRBV5-1 and TRBJ2-3, is KAGVTQTPRYLIKTRGQQVTLSCSPISGHRSVSWYQQTPGQGLQFLFEYFSETQRNKGNFPGRFSGRQFSNSRSEMNVSTLELGDSALYLCASSLGLGMERRDTQYFGPGTRLTVL.

Regarding this clonotype: One end of the junction varies from germline; a read error may be responsible. This chain uses TRBV10-3 with TRBJ1-1, with D maybe TRBD1 (6 bases). Germline values: CDR1 ENHRY, CDR2 SYGVKD. The CDR3 sequence is 16 residues long. The CDR3 DNA reads as TGTGCCATCAGTGCAGGACTGGGACAAGTAAACACTGGAGCTTTCTTT. It yields the protein CAISAGLGQVNTGAFF.

V gene TRBV10-3 combines with J gene TRBJ2-5; no clear D gene. The V and J ends lost 6 bases and 5 bases respectively, with 10 bases between them. The CDR3 contains 12 residues. From germline, CDR1 is ENHRY and CDR2 SYGVKD. CDR3 in amino acids: CAISANSETQYF. CDR3 bases: TGTGCCATCAGCGCTAACAGTGAGACCCAGTACTTC.

The rearrangement joins TRBV5-1 to TRBJ2-5; D unresolved. With the DNA end fitting TRBJ2-7 better, the J assignment may be wrong. Looked up from germline, CDR1 is SGHRS and CDR2 is YFSETQ. This CDR3 has 14 residues. The CDR3 bases are TGCGCCAGCAGCTTGTTCGCCGGCTCCTACGAGCAGTACTTC. Protein: CASSLFAGSYEQYF.

This rearrangement joins TRBV29-1 to TRBJ2-4, with 8 bases matching TRBD2. The J call is in doubt because the DNA end fits TRBJ2-7 better. Germline V gene lookup returns CDR1 SQVTM and CDR2 ANQGSEA. The CDR3 is 15 amino acids. The CDR3, as DNA: TGCAGCGTTGAAGATACGGGAGGGAAATACTACGAGCAGTACTTC. The encoded protein is CSVEDTGGKYYEQYF.